This is a list of T cell receptor beta chains from one sample in a study of cytomegalovirus exposure and HLA in healthy donors. Here immunoSEQ multiplex PCR was the method, and the copy in TCRdb shows in-frame clones only, minus some. The table has some 240,000 clones, around four fifths seen once. The sample comprised PBMCs. These receptors originate from a male donor in good health and CMV-seronegative. Each CDR3 is given with its conserved first and last residue. A D gene is named only where the DNA matches it firmly. Where a row states a size, it is once, few, many or the class of an expanded clone; other rows omit it.

TRBD2	once	TRBV2	TRBJ2-5	CASNPLGLEQETQYF	TGTGCCAGCAACCCCCTGGGACTAGAACAAGAGACCCAGTACTTC
NA	NA	TRBV19	TRBJ2-2	CASSFLGTGELFF	TGTGCCAGTAGTTTTCTCGGGACCGGGGAGCTGTTTTTT
NA	NA	TRBV6-5	TRBJ1-1	CASSSPGRVDTEAFF	TGTGCCAGCAGTTCACCTGGGAGGGTTGACACTGAAGCTTTCTTT
TRBD1	NA	TRBV6-1	TRBJ2-7	CASTLRDRGYEQYF	TGTGCCAGCACCCTCAGGGACAGGGGCTACGAGCAGTACTTC
NA	NA	TRBV28	TRBJ2-1	CASSLLVSYNEQFF	TGTGCCAGCAGTTTACTAGTATCCTACAATGAGCAGTTCTTC
NA	NA	TRBV7-3	TRBJ1-1	CASSLTPGGRGGNTEAFF	TGTGCCAGCAGCTTAACGCCGGGAGGCAGGGGAGGGAACACTGAAGCTTTCTTT
TRBD1	once	TRBV5-1	TRBJ2-5	CASSLNINRGQETQYF	TGCGCCAGCAGCTTAAACATAAACAGGGGCCAAGAGACCCAGTACTTC
NA	NA	TRBV11-3	TRBJ2-1	CASSLEGGGTEQFF	TGTGCCAGCAGCTTAGAAGGGGGCGGGACTGAGCAGTTCTTC
TRBD2	NA	TRBV13	TRBJ2-4	CASSPSSGSGKNIQYF	TGTGCCAGCAGCCCCTCTAGCGGGAGTGGCAAAAACATTCAGTACTTC
TRBD1	NA	TRBV6-1	TRBJ1-5	CASSGQGGNQPQHF	TGTGCCAGCAGCGGACAGGGGGGCAATCAGCCCCAGCATTTT
TRBD1	NA	TRBV2	TRBJ2-1	CASSEADRAEQFF	TGTGCCAGCAGTGAAGCGGACAGGGCCGAGCAGTTCTTC
NA	NA	TRBV2	TRBJ2-2	CATRRTYTGELFF	TGTGCCACCCGCCGGACTTACACCGGGGAGCTGTTTTTT
NA	NA	TRBV5-6	TRBJ2-6	CASSSTGANVLTF	TGTGCCAGCAGCTCAACTGGGGCCAACGTCCTGACTTTC
TRBD2	NA	TRBV7-8	TRBJ2-3	CASSPAGLAGGRTDTQYF	TGTGCCAGCAGCCCGGCCGGACTAGCGGGAGGGCGCACAGATACGCAGTATTTT
NA	NA	TRBV4-2	TRBJ2-7	CASSRGRLATYEQYF	TGTGCCAGCAGCCGTGGTAGGCTAGCGACGTACGAGCAGTACTTC
NA	NA	TRBV20-1	TRBJ1-1	CSAYRITEAFF	TGCAGTGCTTACAGGATAACTGAAGCTTTCTTT
NA	medium-sized	TRBV6-6	TRBJ2-1	CASSPGVNEQFF	TGTGCCAGCAGCCCAGGGGTAAATGAGCAGTTCTTC
TRBD2	NA	TRBV7-3	TRBJ2-2	CASSIQGLAGGNTGELFF	TGTGCCAGCAGCATACAAGGACTAGCGGGAGGTAACACCGGGGAGCTGTTTTTT
NA	NA	TRBV11-2	TRBJ2-2	CASSLREGGAGELFF	TGTGCCAGCAGCTTACGTGAAGGGGGGGCCGGGGAGCTGTTTTTT
NA	NA	TRBV11-2	TRBJ2-1	CASSPRGQGVTSGRAEQFF	TGTGCCAGCAGCCCACGAGGACAGGGGGTAACCAGCGGGAGGGCCGAGCAGTTCTTC